This TCR beta chain was identified during a study of T cell responses to AZD1222 COVID-19 vaccine. Study findings and constraints: Spike-wide vaccine-associated CD4 TCRs dominated at 160-218 and 743-854. The breadth and depth of Spike-specific TCRs increased once two AZD1222 doses had been given. Baseline seropositivity occurred in only 5 or 6 AZD1222 recipients.

Regarding this clone: The antigen remains undetermined.

V was trimmed by 0 bases and J by 4 bases, leaving 3 bases between them. CDR3 size: 12 residues. The germline CDR1 and CDR2 sequences are SGHRS and YFSETQ. Sequencing used immunoSEQ multiplex PCR; TCRdb keeps in-frame clones, though not all of them. This sample has some 150,000 clones, with 70% to 90% found just once. The TCR originated in an adult in good health. The specimen comprised peripheral blood, sampled on day 0 of AZD1222 vaccination. J is TRBJ2-3 and V is TRBV5-1, with unresolved D. CDR3 in DNA: TGCGCCAGCAGCTTGGGGGCAGATACGCAGTATTTT. Amino acid sequence: CASSLGADTQYF.